This T cell receptor beta chain is from a study of PD-L1 blockade in urothelial cancer. Sequenced by immunoSEQ multiplex PCR; TCRdb stores in-frame clones only, minus some. The sample has 60,000 to 70,000 clones, roughly 77% seen once; the top ten hold around 1.6%. Indicated time point: pretreatment peripheral blood. Trimming removed 7 bases from V and 8 bases from J, with 17 bases in between. Germline loops: CDR1 SGHNT, CDR2 YENEEA. This CDR3 region has 13 residues. Sample: PBMCs, taken around atezolizumab (anti-PD-L1) treatment. The chain has TRBV11-3 and TRBJ1-1; the D gene is possibly TRBD1 (5 bases). The sequence derives from a man aged 65 to 79 with urothelial cancer. The CDR3 DNA sequence: TGTGCCAGCAAGGGGCAGGGCCAAGCCGAAGCTTTCTTT. It is translated as CASKGQGQAEAFF. Variable domain in full (rest from reference TRBV11-3 and TRBJ1-1): EAGVVQSPRYKIIEKKQPVAFWCNPISGHNTLYWYLQNLGQGPELLIRYENEEAVDDSQLPKDRFSAERLKGVDSTLKIQPAELGDSAVYLCASKGQGQAEAFFGQGTRLTVV.